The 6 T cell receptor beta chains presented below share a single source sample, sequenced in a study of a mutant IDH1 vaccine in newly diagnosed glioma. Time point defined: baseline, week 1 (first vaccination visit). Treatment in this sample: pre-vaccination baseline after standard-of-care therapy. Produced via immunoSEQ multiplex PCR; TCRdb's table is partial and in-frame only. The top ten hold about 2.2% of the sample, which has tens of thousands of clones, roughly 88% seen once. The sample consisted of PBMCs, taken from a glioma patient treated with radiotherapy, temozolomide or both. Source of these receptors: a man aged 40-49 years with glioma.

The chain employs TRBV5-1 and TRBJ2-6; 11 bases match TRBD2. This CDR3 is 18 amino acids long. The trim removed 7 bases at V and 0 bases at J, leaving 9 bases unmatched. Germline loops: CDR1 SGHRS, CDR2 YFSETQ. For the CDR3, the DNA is TGCGCCAGCGGGGCTAGCGGGAGGCTAACCTCTGGGGCCAACGTCCTGACTTTC. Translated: CASGASGRLTSGANVLTF.

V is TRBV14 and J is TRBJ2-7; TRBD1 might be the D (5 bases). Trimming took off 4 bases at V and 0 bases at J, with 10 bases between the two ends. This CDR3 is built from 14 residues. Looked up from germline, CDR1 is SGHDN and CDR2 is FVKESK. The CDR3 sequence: CASSPGQLSYEQYF. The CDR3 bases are TGTGCCAGCAGCCCCGGACAACTCTCCTACGAGCAGTACTTC. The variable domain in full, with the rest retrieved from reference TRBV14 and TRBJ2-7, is EAGVTQFPSHSVIEKGQTVTLRCDPISGHDNLYWYRRVMGKEIKFLLHFVKESKQDESGMPNNRFLAERTGGTYSTLKVQPAELEDSGVYFCASSPGQLSYEQYFGPGTRLTVT.

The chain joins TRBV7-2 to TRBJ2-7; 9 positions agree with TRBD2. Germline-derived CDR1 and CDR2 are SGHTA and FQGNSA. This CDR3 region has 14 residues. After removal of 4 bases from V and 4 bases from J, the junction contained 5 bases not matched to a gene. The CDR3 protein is CASSWGLAMYEQYF. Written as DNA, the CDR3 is TGTGCCAGCAGCTGGGGACTAGCAATGTACGAGCAGTACTTC.

CDR3 sequence: CASSLPRDNNYGYTF. For the CDR3, the DNA is TGCGCCAGCAGCCTCCCGAGGGACAACAACTATGGCTACACCTTC. This chain uses TRBV10-1 with TRBJ1-2, with D possibly being TRBD1 (6 bases). The CDR3 contains 15 residues. The V gene's germline CDR1 is WNHNN and CDR2 SYGVQD (reference sequence). The V gene lost 6 bases and the J gene lost 2 bases, with 16 bases spanning the gap.

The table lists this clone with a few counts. The CDR3 reads CASSPRGGGMGTEAFF. The CDR3 bases are TGTGCCAGCAGCCCTCGGGGAGGGGGCATGGGCACTGAAGCTTTCTTT. The genes are TRBV7-8 and TRBJ1-1, with 7 bases fitting TRBD1. The junction had 13 bases not matched to a gene; V was cut back by 5 bases and J by 4 bases. Germline values: CDR1 SGHVS, CDR2 FQNEAQ. There are 16 residues in the CDR3.

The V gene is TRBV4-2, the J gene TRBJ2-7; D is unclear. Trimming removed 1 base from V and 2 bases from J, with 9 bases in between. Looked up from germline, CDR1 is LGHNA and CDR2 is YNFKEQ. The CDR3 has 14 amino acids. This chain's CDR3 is CASSQGLFTYEQYF. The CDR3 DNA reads TGTGCCAGCAGCCAAGGGCTATTTACCTACGAGCAGTACTTC.